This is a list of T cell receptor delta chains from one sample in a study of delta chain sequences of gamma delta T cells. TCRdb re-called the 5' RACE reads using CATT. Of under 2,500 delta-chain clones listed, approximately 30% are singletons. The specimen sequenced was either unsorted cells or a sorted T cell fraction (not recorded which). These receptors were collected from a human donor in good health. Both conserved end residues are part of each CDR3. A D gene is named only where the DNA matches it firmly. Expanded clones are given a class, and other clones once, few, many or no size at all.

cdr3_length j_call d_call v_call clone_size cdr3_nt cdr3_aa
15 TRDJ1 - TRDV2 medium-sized TGTGCCTGTGACAAATTGGGAGCGGCCGCCGATAAACTCATCTTT CACDKLGAAADKLIF
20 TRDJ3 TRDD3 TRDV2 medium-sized TGTGCCTGTGACACCGTACTGGGGGATAAGGACTCCTGGGACACCCGACAGATGTTTTTC CACDTVLGDKDSWDTRQMFF
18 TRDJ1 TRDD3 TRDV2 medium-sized TGTGCCTGTGACACCGTACTGGGGGGACCTACGTACACCGATAAACTCATCTTT CACDTVLGGPTYTDKLIF
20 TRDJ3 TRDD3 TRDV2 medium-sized TGTGCCTGTGACACCGGAGAGTTGGGGGATACGGTGGGGGACACCCGACAGATGTTTTTC CACDTGELGDTVGDTRQMFF
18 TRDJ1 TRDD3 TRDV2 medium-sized TGTGCCTGTGACACCCTTACTGGGGGATACGCAGTCACCGATAAACTCATCTTT CACDTLTGGYAVTDKLIF
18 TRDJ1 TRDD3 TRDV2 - TGTGCCTGTGATACCCTGGGGGATAACGGGGATGGGTCCGATAAACTCATCTTT CACDTLGDNGDGSDKLIF
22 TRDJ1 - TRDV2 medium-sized TGTGCCTGTGACACCGTTCGCCCCGCTACGCGTAAGGCTTTTGGGCTGGACGGTAAACTCATCTTT CACDTVRPATRKAFGLDGKLIF
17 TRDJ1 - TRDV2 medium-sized TGTGCCTGTGACCCCCTGGAGGGGACACGCTACACCGATAAACTCATCTTT CACDPLEGTRYTDKLIF
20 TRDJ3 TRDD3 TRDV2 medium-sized TGTGCCTGTGACACCGGCGGACTGGGGGATAAGGACTGGGACACCCGACAGATGTTTTTC CACDTGGLGDKDWDTRQMFF
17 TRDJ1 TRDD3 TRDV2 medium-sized TGTGCCTGTGACACCTTGGCCCTCACTGGGGGATACGATAAACTCATCTTT CACDTLALTGGYDKLIF
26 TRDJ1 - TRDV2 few TGTGCCTGTGACACCGTCAGTCCTACGGGTAGCTTGGGGGACCGCCGACGGGAGGGTTACACCGATAAACTCATCTTT CACDTVSPTGSLGDRRREGYTDKLIF
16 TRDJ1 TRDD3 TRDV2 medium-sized TGTGCCTGTGACACCGTTGGGGGAATGTACACCGATAAACTCATCTTT CACDTVGGMYTDKLIF
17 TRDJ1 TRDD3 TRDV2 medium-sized TGTGCCTGTGACACCCTAAACTGGGGGATGTTAACCGATAAACTCATCTTT CACDTLNWGMLTDKLIF
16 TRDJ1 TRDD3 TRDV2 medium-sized TGTGCCTGTCAACTACTGGGGGATACGCAGGAGGGGAAACTCATCTTT CACQLLGDTQEGKLIF
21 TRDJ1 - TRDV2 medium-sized TGTGCCTGTGACACGGTTCATGCAGGGGGAAAACGAACGGAGTACACCGATAAACTCATCTTT CACDTVHAGGKRTEYTDKLIF
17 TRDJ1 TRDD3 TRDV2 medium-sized TGTGCCTGTGATCCCTTACTGGGGGATACGGGCACCGATAAACTCATCTTT CACDPLLGDTGTDKLIF
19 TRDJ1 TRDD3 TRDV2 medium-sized TGTGCCTGTGACCCGGCCGGCTGGGGGATAGAGGGATCCACCGATAAACTCATCTTT CACDPAGWGIEGSTDKLIF
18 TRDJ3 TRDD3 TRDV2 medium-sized TGTGCCTGTGACGCCTGGGGGGACCGCTCCTGGGACACCCGACAGATGTTTTTC CACDAWGDRSWDTRQMFF
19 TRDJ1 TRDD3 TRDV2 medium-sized TGTGCCTGTGACGAGATTACAACCGATACTGGGGGACAGACGGATAAACTCATCTTT CACDEITTDTGGQTDKLIF
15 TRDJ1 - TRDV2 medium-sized TGTGCCTGTGACACCGTGGGACAGTACACCGATAAACTCATCTTT CACDTVGQYTDKLIF
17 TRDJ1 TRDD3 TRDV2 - TGTGCCTGTGACCCAGTACTGGGGGATAGATACACCGATAAACTCATCTTT CACDPVLGDRYTDKLIF
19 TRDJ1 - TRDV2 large TGTGCCTGTGACACCGTAGGTACAAGGGGAAACACGTACACCGATAAACTCATCTTT CACDTVGTRGNTYTDKLIF
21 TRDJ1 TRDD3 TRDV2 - TGTGCCTGTGACACCGTAGGTACTGGGGGATATAGGACCCGAACTCTTCATAAACTCATCTTT CACDTVGTGGYRTRTLHKLIF
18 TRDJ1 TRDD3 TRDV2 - TGTGCCTGTGACACTCTTGCTGGGGGATATAAGTCCGCCGATAAACTCATCTTT CACDTLAGGYKSADKLIF
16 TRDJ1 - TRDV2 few TGTGCCTGTGACACATTAGGGGGGAAGTACACCGATAAACTCATCTTT CACDTLGGKYTDKLIF
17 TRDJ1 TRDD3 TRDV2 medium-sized TGTGCCTGTGCACCACTGGGGGGATACAATTACACCGATAAACTCATCTTT CACAPLGGYNYTDKLIF
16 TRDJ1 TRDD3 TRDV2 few TGTGCCTGTGACACGCTGGGGGATACCAACACCGATAAACTCATCTTT CACDTLGDTNTDKLIF
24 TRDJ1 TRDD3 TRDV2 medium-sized TGTGCCTGTGACCCAGTACTGGGGGATACGGGGGGACAAGGCTTTTCGGGGGACCCCGATAAACTCATCTTT CACDPVLGDTGGQGFSGDPDKLIF
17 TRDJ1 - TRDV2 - TGTGCCTGTGACACCCTCCCTACAGTGGGGGACACCGATAAACTCATCTTT CACDTLPTVGDTDKLIF
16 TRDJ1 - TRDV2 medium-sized TGTGCCTGTGACGCAATGCGGGATGTGTACACCGATAAACTCATCTTT CACDAMRDVYTDKLIF
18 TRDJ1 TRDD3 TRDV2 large TGTGCCTGTGACGCTTTACTGGGGGATAATGGTTTCACCGATAAACTCATCTTT CACDALLGDNGFTDKLIF
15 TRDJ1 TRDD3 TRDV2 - TGTGCCTGTGACCAGTGGGGGATACGGACCGATAAACTCATCTTT CACDQWGIRTDKLIF
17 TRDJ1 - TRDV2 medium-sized TGTGCCTGTGACACCCTAGAGGGGATGAAAAAATGGAGTAAACTCATCTTT CACDTLEGMKKWSKLIF
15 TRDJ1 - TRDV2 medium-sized TGTGCCTGTGACACCGTTGGGGAGATCACCGATAAACTCATCTTT CACDTVGEITDKLIF
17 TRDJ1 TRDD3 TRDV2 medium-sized TGTGCCTGTGACACCTTACTGGGGGAGACGTACACCGATAAACTCATCTTT CACDTLLGETYTDKLIF
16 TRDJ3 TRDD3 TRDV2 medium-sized TGTGCCTGTGACCCCGCTGGGGGATACTCGTCCCGACAGATGTTTTTC CACDPAGGYSSRQMFF
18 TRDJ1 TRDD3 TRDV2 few TGTGCCTGTGACACCGTGAAACGGTGGGGGACGACGAACGATAAACTCATCTTT CACDTVKRWGTTNDKLIF
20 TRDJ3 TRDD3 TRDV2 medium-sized TGTGCCTGTGACACCGGTACTGGGGGATACGTCTCCTGGGACACCCGACAGATGTTTTTC CACDTGTGGYVSWDTRQMFF
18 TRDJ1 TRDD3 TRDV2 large TGTGCCTGTGACACGCTGGGGGATACCCGAGGGTACACCGATAAACTCATCTTT CACDTLGDTRGYTDKLIF
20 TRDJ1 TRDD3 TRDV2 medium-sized TGTGCCTGTGACCCAATTCTGGGGTTTTCGGGGATACGTTCCACCGATAAACTCATCTTT CACDPILGFSGIRSTDKLIF
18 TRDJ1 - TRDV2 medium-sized TGTGCCTGTGACACCGTAAAGGGGGCTACCAGGTACACCGATAAACTCATCTTT CACDTVKGATRYTDKLIF
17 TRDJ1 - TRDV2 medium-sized TGTGCCTGTGACAATATCACCGGTCGGGGGTTCACCGATAAACTCATCTTT CACDNITGRGFTDKLIF
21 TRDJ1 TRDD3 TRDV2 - TGTGCCTGTGACTCGGTTACTGGGGGATACGCTCGACGTTACACGACCGATAAACTCATCTTT CACDSVTGGYARRYTTDKLIF
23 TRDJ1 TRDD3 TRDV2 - TGTGCCTGTGACTCCGTGGAACCACATAGGGGGGGGATGAAGTTACCGTACACCGATAAACTCATCTTT CACDSVEPHRGGMKLPYTDKLIF
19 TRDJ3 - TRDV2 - TGTGCCTGTGACGGGGCGGGGGAGCCGAGCTCCTGGGACACCCGACAGATGTTTTTC CACDGAGEPSSWDTRQMFF
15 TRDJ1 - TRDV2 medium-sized TGTGCCTGTGACGCGCTGTGGGAAGGTGACGATAAACTCATCTTT CACDALWEGDDKLIF
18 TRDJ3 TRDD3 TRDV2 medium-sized TGTGCCTGTGACCCACTGGGGGGTCGCTCCTGGGACACCCGACAGATGTTTTTC CACDPLGGRSWDTRQMFF
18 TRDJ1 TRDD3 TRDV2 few TGTGCCTGTGACACGGTGAAACTACTGGGGGACGACACCGATAAACTCATCTTT CACDTVKLLGDDTDKLIF
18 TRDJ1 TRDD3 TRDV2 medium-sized TGTGCCTGTGACACCGTACCGACTGGGGGCTTAGACACCGATAAACTCATCTTT CACDTVPTGGLDTDKLIF
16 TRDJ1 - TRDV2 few TGTGCCTGTGACGCCTTATTCGCCGGGGATCCCGATAAACTCATCTTT CACDALFAGDPDKLIF
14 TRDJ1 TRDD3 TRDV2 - TGTGCCTGTGACAAGCTGGGGGATAAAGATAAACTCATCTTT CACDKLGDKDKLIF
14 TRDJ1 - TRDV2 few TGTGCCTGTGACGCCCTTGACCGCCGGGATAAACTCATCTTT CACDALDRRDKLIF
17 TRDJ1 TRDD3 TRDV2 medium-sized TGTGCCTGTGACGCCGTACTGGGGGATACCTACACCGATAAACTCATCTTT CACDAVLGDTYTDKLIF
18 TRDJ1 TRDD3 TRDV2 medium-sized TGTGCCTGTGACACAGTGGAAAGGGGGATACGGTACACCGATAAACTCATCTTT CACDTVERGIRYTDKLIF
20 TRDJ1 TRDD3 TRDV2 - TGTGCCTGTGACCCCGTGAAGGGGGATACACCGGTTAAAACAGCTGATAAACTCATCTTT CACDPVKGDTPVKTADKLIF
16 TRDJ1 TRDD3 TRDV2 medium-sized TGTGCCTGTGACTCGCTACTGGGGGATAACACCGATAAACTCATCTTT CACDSLLGDNTDKLIF
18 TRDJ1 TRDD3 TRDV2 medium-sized TGTGCCTGTGATTTACTGGGGGATGTGAGGGGAAACACCGATAAACTCATCTTT CACDLLGDVRGNTDKLIF